This is a list of T cell receptor beta chains from one sample in a study of T-cell reconstitution after alpha-beta-depleted transplantation in children. TCRdb analysed the PCR reads with MiXCR anew, one entry per CDR3 protein. This sample carries 150,000 to 250,000 distinct CDR3 sequences, more than 14% of them seen once, and the ten largest clones take about 13%. Sequenced material: PBMCs from the stem cell graft donor, taken from the stem cell graft. The receptors here all came from a human donor who donated a stem cell graft to a child with acute lymphoblastic leukemia. CDR3s include the opening cysteine and the closing phenylalanine or tryptophan. Each record gives: clone size, V gene, J gene, D gene, CDR3 DNA, CDR3 protein. D genes are given only for firm matches. The size entry is marked missing in some rows and otherwise reads once, few, many or a size class.

many,TRBV14,TRBJ2-1,TRBD2,TGTGCCAGCAGTGGCGGGAGGGCCTTGTTCTTC,CASSGGRALFF
many,TRBV29-1,TRBJ2-5,.,TGCAGCGTGGGGCCGGCGGAGACCCAGTACTTC,CSVGPAETQYF
.,TRBV12-3/TRBV12-4,TRBJ2-7,.,TGTGCCAGCAGCAGGGCTACCTACGAGCAGTACTTC,CASSRATYEQYF
many,TRBV25-1,TRBJ2-4,TRBD1,TGTGCCAGCAGTGCGGCCTTACAGGGGCTGGTCTTC,CASSAALQGLVF
many,TRBV5-1,TRBJ2-1,TRBD1,TGCGCCAGCAGCCTCGGGGACAGGGTAAATTACAATGAGCAGTTCTTC,CASSLGDRVNYNEQFF
few,TRBV5-1,TRBJ2-3,.,TGCGCCAGCAGCCATTCTCAGACAGGAGCCACAGATACGCAGTATTTT,CASSHSQTGATDTQYF
.,TRBV5-4,TRBJ2-7,TRBD2,TGTGCCAGCAGCTTTGGAGGACTAGAAGTGTACGAGCAGTACTTC,CASSFGGLEVYEQYF
many,TRBV5-1,TRBJ2-3,TRBD1,TGCGCCAGCAGCTTGAGACAGGGAGGCACAGATACGCAGTATTTT,CASSLRQGGTDTQYF
many,TRBV29-1,TRBJ1-2,.,TGCAGCGTTGTGGCCGGGCAGGCCTATGGCTACACCTTC,CSVVAGQAYGYTF
many,TRBV20-1,TRBJ2-1,.,TGCAGTGCTAGCTCTAGACTACCGGGGCAGTTCTTC,CSASSRLPGQFF
many,TRBV7-8,TRBJ2-2,TRBD2,TGTGCCAGCACCGAGACTAGCGGGAGGATGGCCGGGGAGCTGTTTTTT,CASTETSGRMAGELFF
.,TRBV28,TRBJ1-5,TRBD1,TGTGCCAGCAGTCTTCCAGGGGGTCGGCCCCAGCATTTT,CASSLPGGRPQHF
many,TRBV5-1,TRBJ2-5,TRBD2,TGCGCCAGCAGCAATGGACTAGCGGGAGATAGAGAGACCCAGTACTTC,CASSNGLAGDRETQYF
many,TRBV12-3/TRBV12-4,TRBJ1-1,.,TGTGCCAGCAGGCTTTACGTCACTGAAGCTTTCTTT,CASRLYVTEAFF
.,TRBV5-1,TRBJ2-1,.,TGCGCCAGCAGTGCGGGCTCCTACAATGAGCAGTTCTTC,CASSAGSYNEQFF
many,TRBV11-2,TRBJ2-2,.,TGTGCCAGCAGCGCGCAGGGTAGGCGAACCGGGGAGCTGTTTTTT,CASSAQGRRTGELFF
many,TRBV29-1,TRBJ2-5,TRBD1,TGCAGCGGGACAGGGGGAAAAGAGACCCAGTACTTC,CSGTGGKETQYF
.,TRBV12-3/TRBV12-4,TRBJ2-7,TRBD2,TGTGCCAGCAGTTTCCAAAAACTAGCGGGAGCGTCCTACGAGCAGTACTTC,CASSFQKLAGASYEQYF
many,TRBV29-1,TRBJ2-3,TRBD2,TGCAGCGTTGGGGGAGGGATGACAGATACGCAGTATTTT,CSVGGGMTDTQYF
.,TRBV5-1,TRBJ2-3,TRBD2,TGCGCCAGCAGCTTACGACTAGCGGGTGGGGCAGATACGCAGTATTTT,CASSLRLAGGADTQYF
many,TRBV11-2,TRBJ2-2,.,TGTGCCAGCAGCTTCCTGAGATGGGGGAGCGGGGAGCTGTTTTTT,CASSFLRWGSGELFF
many,TRBV20-1,TRBJ2-1,.,TGCAGTGCTAGCAAGTCTCTTGAAGAAAACAATGAGCAGTTCTTC,CSASKSLEENNEQFF
.,TRBV5-4,TRBJ2-7,TRBD2,TGTGCCAGCAGCTTGACTAGCGGGCCGACCTACGAGCAGTACTTC,CASSLTSGPTYEQYF
many,TRBV20-1,TRBJ2-3,TRBD2,TGCAGTGCCTCGACTAGCGGAGCGGGCACAGATACGCAGTATTTT,CSASTSGAGTDTQYF
.,TRBV29-1,TRBJ2-7,.,TGCAGCGTTGGACAAGCCTACGAGCAGTACTTC,CSVGQAYEQYF
many,TRBV5-5,TRBJ2-5,TRBD1,TGTGCCAGCAGCTTCCAGACAGGGGGTCAAGAGACCCAGTACTTC,CASSFQTGGQETQYF
many,TRBV12-5,TRBJ2-3,TRBD2,TGTGCTAGTGGTTTGGTCCCTGACGGACTAGCGGGATTCACAGATACGCAGTATTTT,CASGLVPDGLAGFTDTQYF
.,TRBV24-1,TRBJ2-1,TRBD2,TGTGCCACCAGGGCTAGCGGGGATCACAATGAGCAGTTCTTC,CATRASGDHNEQFF
many,TRBV11-2,TRBJ2-7,.,TGTGCCAGCAGCTCCCGCCCACAGGGCTCCTACGAGCAGTACTTC,CASSSRPQGSYEQYF
many,TRBV5-1,TRBJ1-1,.,TGCGCCAGCAGCGACGGGTCACAAGCTTTCTTT,CASSDGSQAFF
many,TRBV7-8,TRBJ2-7,.,TGTGCCAGCAGCTTATTGCAGGGCTCGGGCAGGGAGCAGTACTTC,CASSLLQGSGREQYF
few,TRBV11-2,TRBJ2-1,TRBD2,TGTGCCAGCAGCTTACCAAACCGACTAGCGGGGGATGAGCAGTTCTTC,CASSLPNRLAGDEQFF
many,TRBV20-1,TRBJ2-1,TRBD2,TGCAGTGCTAGCCCGACTAGCGGGACCTACAATGAGCAGTTCTTC,CSASPTSGTYNEQFF
many,TRBV20-1,TRBJ1-1,.,TGCAGTGCTAGAGGGATATCGGGAACTGAAGCTTTCTTT,CSARGISGTEAFF
few,TRBV5-1,TRBJ2-1,.,TGCGCCAGCGGACCTACCGGGGACTCCTACAATGAGCAGTTCTTC,CASGPTGDSYNEQFF
.,TRBV5-1,TRBJ1-5,.,TGCGCCAGCAGCTTCGGCATTAATCAGCCCCAGCATTTT,CASSFGINQPQHF
many,TRBV12-3/TRBV12-4,TRBJ2-5,TRBD2,TGTGCCAGCAGTTTAAGCCCCGGGGGGAGCGAGACCCAGTACTTC,CASSLSPGGSETQYF
many,TRBV4-1,TRBJ1-3,.,TGCGCCAGCAGCCCTTACGGACAGCAGGCTGGAAACACCATATATTTT,CASSPYGQQAGNTIYF
many,TRBV7-9,TRBJ2-6,.,TGTGCCAGCAGCCCGGTCTCTGGGGCCAACGTCCTGACTTTC,CASSPVSGANVLTF
many,TRBV20-1,TRBJ1-1,.,TGCAGTGCGGGCCGGGACACAACTTTCTTT,CSAGRDTTFF
many,TRBV5-1,TRBJ2-7,TRBD2,TGCGCCAGCAGCTTGGCGTCTAGCGGTATGGGTATCTACGAGCAGTACTTC,CASSLASSGMGIYEQYF
many,TRBV20-1,TRBJ2-1,TRBD2,TGCAGTGCGTCGGGACTAGCGGCCTCCTACAATGAGCAGTTCTTC,CSASGLAASYNEQFF
many,TRBV4-1,TRBJ2-4,.,TGCGCCAGCAGCCAAGTTTGGGGTTTAGCCAAAAACATTCAGTACTTC,CASSQVWGLAKNIQYF
many,TRBV7-9,TRBJ1-4,.,TGTGCCAGCAGCCCCGGCCAGGCTCGTGAAAAACTGTTTTTT,CASSPGQAREKLFF
.,TRBV25-1,TRBJ1-5,.,TGTGCCAGCAGTGACCAGGGCTTTAATAGCAATCAGCCCCAGCATTTT,CASSDQGFNSNQPQHF
many,TRBV5-1,TRBJ2-1,.,TGCGCCAGCAGCTTGGTTACTGGGGCCGATGAGCAGTTCTTC,CASSLVTGADEQFF
many,TRBV4-1,TRBJ2-5,.,TGCGCCAGCAGCGCGAGGTGGGGTAACCAAGAGACCCAGTACTTC,CASSARWGNQETQYF
.,TRBV20-1,TRBJ2-3,TRBD2,TGCAGTGCAACCCGTCCGGGACTAGCCACAGATACGCAGTATTTT,CSATRPGLATDTQYF
many,TRBV4-1,TRBJ1-1,.,TGCGCCAGCAGCCTCCATTTTTCAGCGAACACTGAAGCTTTCTTT,CASSLHFSANTEAFF
many,TRBV29-1,TRBJ2-5,.,TGCAGCGTTGTCAAACAGGGAGCCGAGACCCAGTACTTC,CSVVKQGAETQYF
few,TRBV7-9,TRBJ2-7,TRBD2,TGTGCCAGCAGCCTAATTAGGGAGGGTACGTACGAGCAGTACTTC,CASSLIREGTYEQYF
few,TRBV4-1,TRBJ2-1,TRBD2,TGCGCCAGCAGCCAAGCCAGGCGGGAGTCTCGCAATGAGCAGTTCTTC,CASSQARRESRNEQFF
many,TRBV18,TRBJ1-6,.,TGTGCCAGCTCAACAGGGACCAATTCACCCCTCCACTTT,CASSTGTNSPLHF
few,TRBV20-1,TRBJ2-7,TRBD2,TGCAGTGCTAGCGCCACTAGCGGGATGAGCTCCTACGAGCAGTACTTC,CSASATSGMSSYEQYF
many,TRBV12-3/TRBV12-4,TRBJ2-3,TRBD1,TGTGCCAGCACCCGACAGGGGACATCCACAGATACGCAGTATTTT,CASTRQGTSTDTQYF
many,TRBV2,TRBJ2-1,TRBD2,TGTGCCAGCAGGGGACTAGCGGGAGGAGGTGAGCAGTTCTTC,CASRGLAGGGEQFF
.,TRBV7-9,TRBJ2-1,.,TGTGCCAGCAGCTCGCCGACTAGGAACGATGAGCAGTTCTTC,CASSSPTRNDEQFF
many,TRBV29-1,TRBJ2-7,.,TGCAGCGTTGAAAGAGGCCTGGGAAGCTCCTACGAGCAGTACTTC,CSVERGLGSSYEQYF